A selection of T cell receptor beta chains follows, all from one sample in a study of control samples from healthy donors and cancer patients. Profiling relied on immunoSEQ multiplex PCR, and the TCRdb table lists in-frame clones only, not all of them. In the table there are 200,000 to 250,000 clones, about 94% of which are singletons. What was sequenced was blood. These receptors were collected from a man aged 45-65 years in good health. The CDR3 runs from the conserved cysteine through the conserved F or W. The order of the fields is D gene, clone size, J gene, V gene, CDR3 DNA, CDR3 protein. A D gene is named only where the DNA matches it firmly. Only some rows state a clone size, as once, few, many or a class for expanded clones.

.,.,TRBJ2-5,TRBV5-1,TGCGCCAGCAGCTTGGCCTGGGAGACCCAGTACTTC,CASSLAWETQYF
.,.,TRBJ2-1,TRBV13,TGTGCCAGCAGCCTCGACGTCCAAAATTTCCGGGGTTTGAGCTCCTACAATGAGCAGTTCTTC,CASSLDVQNFRGLSSYNEQFF
.,.,TRBJ2-5,TRBV2,TGTGCCAGCAAGTTCCAGGTGACCCAGTACTTC,CASKFQVTQYF
.,few,TRBJ1-2,TRBV29-1,TGCAGCGTTGAAAGACAGTTTGGCTACACCTTC,CSVERQFGYTF
.,.,TRBJ1-2,TRBV18,TGTGCCAGCTCACCACGGGCAGGAGATGGCTACACCTTC,CASSPRAGDGYTF
.,.,TRBJ2-1,TRBV19,TGTGCCAGTAGTACAGGACTTTTCGCCTACAATGAGCAGTTCTTC,CASSTGLFAYNEQFF
.,.,TRBJ1-5,TRBV2,TGTGCCAGCAGTCTGTCTAGCAATCAGCCCCAGCATTTT,CASSLSSNQPQHF
TRBD1,.,TRBJ2-3,TRBV5-1,TGCGCCAGCAGCCTGACAGGGCTCCCAGATACGCAGTATTTT,CASSLTGLPDTQYF
.,.,TRBJ2-2,TRBV18,TGTGCCAGCTCACCTATTCAGACACGGTTGGGCGCCGGGGAGCTGTTTTTT,CASSPIQTRLGAGELFF
.,.,TRBJ2-5,TRBV6-6,TGTGCCAGCACCCCTACAGGGCAAGAGACCCAGTACTTC,CASTPTGQETQYF
.,.,TRBJ1-1,TRBV5-8,TGTGCCAGCAGCTTGGAGTACCGGGGCCCTGGGGACACTGAAGCTTTCTTT,CASSLEYRGPGDTEAFF
.,.,TRBJ1-3,TRBV5-1,TGCGCCAGCAGCTTGTCGGGGGAGGGCGGAAACACCATATATTTT,CASSLSGEGGNTIYF
TRBD1,.,TRBJ1-1,TRBV7-2,TGTGCCAGCAGCTCCTCAGGGGGCCCCTTGAACACTGAAGCTTTCTTT,CASSSSGGPLNTEAFF
.,few,TRBJ2-1,TRBV18,TGTGCCAGCTCACCAAAGGACGTCTCCTACAATGAGCAGTTCTTC,CASSPKDVSYNEQFF
.,.,TRBJ2-5,TRBV19,TGTGCCAGTAGTCGCGTAGGTGGGGAGACCCAGTACTTC,CASSRVGGETQYF
.,.,TRBJ1-1,TRBV6-5,TGTGCCAGCAGTTACTCGAGGTTATTGATTGAAGCTTTCTTT,CASSYSRLLIEAFF
.,.,TRBJ1-1,TRBV20-1,TGCAGTGCTAGTCGGGGGATGAACACTGAAGCTTTCTTT,CSASRGMNTEAFF
TRBD1,.,TRBJ1-4,TRBV5-1,TGCGCCAGCGGGACAGGGGTCGATATTAATGAAAAACTGTTTTTT,CASGTGVDINEKLFF
.,.,TRBJ1-3,TRBV7-9,TGTGCCAGCAGCTTAGGAGGAAACACCATATATTTT,CASSLGGNTIYF
.,.,TRBJ2-3,TRBV3-1/TRBV3-2,TGTGCCAGCAGCCAAGATCGGGGGGCCCCCACAGATACGCAGTATTTT,CASSQDRGAPTDTQYF
.,.,TRBJ2-3,TRBV24-1,TGTGCCACCAGTGTAGAGTCCACAGATACGCAGTATTTT,CATSVESTDTQYF
TRBD1,once,TRBJ1-2,TRBV9,TGTGCCAGCAGCCCTTCGACAGGGACCTTCTATGGCTACACCTTC,CASSPSTGTFYGYTF
.,.,TRBJ1-5,TRBV5-1,TGCGCCAGCAGCATGGACGGTTCCTTCAATCAGCCCCAGCATTTT,CASSMDGSFNQPQHF
TRBD1,.,TRBJ1-6,TRBV6-5,TGTGCCAGCAGCACGACAGGGGGCAATTCACCCCTCCACTTT,CASSTTGGNSPLHF
TRBD2,.,TRBJ2-3,TRBV6-1,TGTGCCAGCAGTCAAGCGGGGGGCACAGATACGCAGTATTTT,CASSQAGGTDTQYF
.,.,TRBJ2-3,TRBV19,TGTGCCAGTAACCCAGGATCCCTATCCACAGATACGCAGTATTTT,CASNPGSLSTDTQYF
TRBD1,once,TRBJ2-7,TRBV6-5,TGTGCCAGCAGTTCCTCGGACAGGGGAGGGGAGCAGTACTTC,CASSSSDRGGEQYF
.,once,TRBJ2-3,TRBV7-2,TGTGCCAGCAGCACCCGACTAACCACAGATACGCAGTATTTT,CASSTRLTTDTQYF
.,.,TRBJ2-3,TRBV13,TGTGCCAGCAGCTGGGGCGGCCAGGGTAGCACAGATACGCAGTATTTT,CASSWGGQGSTDTQYF
.,.,TRBJ1-2,TRBV11-2,TGTGCCAGCAGCTTAGCGGCGGTAAGCTATGGCTACACCTTC,CASSLAAVSYGYTF
.,.,TRBJ2-3,TRBV29-1,TGCAGCGTTGAAGAAGTAGCCCGGGTAGATACGCAGTATTTT,CSVEEVARVDTQYF
TRBD1,.,TRBJ2-2,TRBV3-1/TRBV3-2,TGTGCCAGCAGCCCCCGACAGGGGAACACCGGGGAGCTGTTTTTT,CASSPRQGNTGELFF
TRBD2,.,TRBJ2-5,TRBV15,TGTGCCACCAGCAGAGGGCGAGCGGGGGGGAGCGAGACCCAGTACTTC,CATSRGRAGGSETQYF
TRBD1,once,TRBJ1-6,TRBV7-2,TGTGCCAGCAGCCCACGGACAGGGGCGGGTTCACCCCTCCACTTT,CASSPRTGAGSPLHF
TRBD1,.,TRBJ1-4,TRBV19,TGTGCCAGTAGTGATGGGACAGGGAACGAAAAACTGTTTTTT,CASSDGTGNEKLFF
TRBD1,.,TRBJ2-1,TRBV6-5,TGTGCCAGCAGTTCAGACAGGGGGCTTTACAATGAGCAGTTCTTC,CASSSDRGLYNEQFF
.,.,TRBJ1-4,TRBV7-9,TGTGCCAGCAGCTTAGTTTCTGGGGTCCTGTTTTTT,CASSLVSGVLFF
TRBD2,.,TRBJ2-3,TRBV7-6,TGTGCCAGCAGCTCGACTAGCGGGGGAGGCACAGATACGCAGTATTTT,CASSSTSGGGTDTQYF
.,once,TRBJ2-7,TRBV28,TGTGCCAGCAGTTCACACAGGGTTACCTACGAGCAGTACTTC,CASSSHRVTYEQYF
TRBD2,.,TRBJ2-3,TRBV28,TGTGCCAGCGCCGGGGGGGGGCTTGATACGCAGTATTTT,CASAGGGLDTQYF
.,.,TRBJ2-7,TRBV5-1,TGCGCCAGCAGCCCGGGTTCCGGCGTTACCTACGAGCAGTACTTC,CASSPGSGVTYEQYF
TRBD2,.,TRBJ2-3,TRBV5-6,TGTGCCAGCAGCCCCCGGGGGGGAAATTTAAAGGATACGCAGTATTTT,CASSPRGGNLKDTQYF
.,.,TRBJ2-2,TRBV19,TGTGCCAGTAGTATAATAACAGTCAACACCGGGGAGCTGTTTTTT,CASSIITVNTGELFF
.,once,TRBJ2-7,TRBV25-1,TGTGCCAGCAGTGAGGGACAAGTGAGCCTAAACGAGCAGTACTTC,CASSEGQVSLNEQYF
.,.,TRBJ1-6,TRBV9,TGTGCCAGCAGCGTAGTTGATGAGAATTCACCCCTCCACTTT,CASSVVDENSPLHF
.,.,TRBJ1-2,TRBV29-1,TGCAGCGTTGAACGGGTAGGGCCCAATTCTAACTATGGCTACACCTTC,CSVERVGPNSNYGYTF
.,.,TRBJ1-5,TRBV6-5,TGTGCCAGCAATACGGACCGGGGGCAGCCCCAGCATTTT,CASNTDRGQPQHF